This T cell receptor beta chain stems from a study of blood T cells in healthy people across ages. Points on this clonotype: The antigen is not known.

The CDR3 extends over 14 amino acids. After removal of 7 bases from V and 7 bases from J, the junction contained 10 bases not matched to a gene. Germline V gene lookup returns CDR1 DFQATT and CDR2 SNEGSKA (reference sequence). A second PCR of 7 to 11 cycles used a sample-barcoded 5' primer and a J-beta primer mix. Each CDR3 protein gets one entry after TCRdb re-called the 5' RACE reads with MiXCR. The table lists 700,000 to 950,000 distinct CDR3 sequences, more than 40% of them singletons, with around a fifth in the top ten. Study results and caveats: In older individuals, TCR beta diversity per million T cells was lower, falling roughly linearly with age. Possibly confounding the expanded clonotype changes was the fact that donor CMV status was unknown. A strong correlation between TCR beta diversity and naive T cell percentage was seen.

The gene calls are TRBV20-1 and TRBJ1-5; 10 nucleotides line up with TRBD1. The sample taken for sequencing was blood. The sequence was obtained from a woman aged 55-69 years in good health. The CDR3 bases are TGCAGTGATAGTCGCGGGACAGGGGAGCAGCCCCAGCATTTT. Translation: CSDSRGTGEQPQHF.